This is a list of T cell receptor beta chains from one sample in a study of patients and donors after allogeneic stem cell transplantation. TCRdb itself ran the RT-PCR reads through MiXCR, one entry per CDR3 protein. The sample lists around 150,000 distinct CDR3 sequences, about a third occurring once. Material for sequencing was blood, either unsorted or a sorted T cell fraction (not recorded which). The receptor source for this set is a human donor who was either an allogeneic HSCT recipient or a stem cell or donor lymphocyte infusion donor (not recorded which). It is not recorded whose cells these are; they may come from a transplant donor. Each CDR3 is given with its conserved first and last residue. The D gene is left open where the match is weak. Rows give clone size only sometimes, using once, few, many, or a class for an expanded clone.

>TRBJ2-1|.|.|TRBV3-1
TGTGCCAGCAGCCAAGCAGGGCAGAATGAGCAGTTCTTC
CASSQAGQNEQFF
>TRBJ1-5|.|.|TRBV6-2/TRBV6-3
TGTGCCAGCAGACAGGGTGGGGAAAGCAATCAGCCCCAGCATTTT
CASRQGGESNQPQHF
>TRBJ1-1|.|once|TRBV27
TGTGCCAGCAGTTTTATTGGGAACACTGAAGCTTTCTTT
CASSFIGNTEAFF
>TRBJ1-1|.|few|TRBV5-5
TGTGCCAGCAGCTTGGAAGTGGCGATAAACACTGAAGCTTTCTTT
CASSLEVAINTEAFF
>TRBJ2-4|TRBD2|few|TRBV9
TGTGCCAGCAGCGGACTCCAGGGAGGGGCCAAAAACATTCAGTACTTC
CASSGLQGGAKNIQYF
>TRBJ1-1|.|.|TRBV7-2
TGTGCCAGCAACCCCCGGGGAGGGAACACTGAAGCTTTCTTT
CASNPRGGNTEAFF
>TRBJ1-3|.|few|TRBV12-3/TRBV12-4
TGTGCCAGCAGTTTTTTGGGAGGAAACACCATATATTTT
CASSFLGGNTIYF
>TRBJ1-4|TRBD1|.|TRBV3-1
TGTGCCAGCAGCCAACCTACCGGGACAGGGGGTGAAAAACTGTTTTTT
CASSQPTGTGGEKLFF
>TRBJ2-3|TRBD1|.|TRBV20-1
TGCAGTGTTAGGGGGCCTGGGACAGATACGCAGTATTTT
CSVRGPGTDTQYF
>TRBJ1-2|.|few|TRBV12-3/TRBV12-4
TGTGCCAGCAGTTTAGGGGGGGCGGAGGGCTACACCTTC
CASSLGGAEGYTF
>TRBJ1-2|.|many|TRBV29-1
TGCAGTACAGGGAGCGGCTATGGCTACACCTTC
CSTGSGYGYTF
>TRBJ2-3|.|few|TRBV20-1
TGCAGTGCGCCTAGAGGAAATACGCAGTATTTT
CSAPRGNTQYF
>TRBJ1-1|.|.|TRBV28
TGTGCCAGCAGTCCCTCCCTATTAGGAACTGAAGCTTTCTTT
CASSPSLLGTEAFF
>TRBJ1-6|.|many|TRBV25-1
TGTGCCAGCAGTGAATATATAGGCGGGAGCTCCTATAATTCACCCCTCCACTTT
CASSEYIGGSSYNSPLHF
>TRBJ1-2|.|.|TRBV27
TGTGCCAGCAGTTTACAGGGAAGGAACCGGTACTATGGCTACACCTTC
CASSLQGRNRYYGYTF
>TRBJ2-7|TRBD2|.|TRBV5-1
TGCGCCAGCAGCTTGGTCTTAGCGGGGGGCCACTACGAGCAGTACTTC
CASSLVLAGGHYEQYF
>TRBJ1-5|.|few|TRBV12-3/TRBV12-4
TGTGCCAGCAGTCCTCTCCCGACAGTCTCCAATCAGCCCCAGCATTTT
CASSPLPTVSNQPQHF
>TRBJ1-2|TRBD1|.|TRBV6-9
TGTGCCAGCAGTTATACCCAGGGGGCAAGAGATGGCTACACCTTC
CASSYTQGARDGYTF
>TRBJ1-2|TRBD1|.|TRBV27
TGTGCCAGCAGTTACCGAGGACAGGCGTTTAACTATGGCTACACCTTC
CASSYRGQAFNYGYTF
>TRBJ1-6|.|many|TRBV6-5
TGTGCCAGCAGTTACGGGGCCCCATCGGGGGTCTATAATTCACCCCTCCACTTT
CASSYGAPSGVYNSPLHF
>TRBJ2-1|.|.|TRBV6-5
TGTGCCAGCAGTTACTCGCAATCGACGACTTTTATCCATGAGCAGTTCTTC
CASSYSQSTTFIHEQFF
>TRBJ1-1|.|.|TRBV5-1
TGCGCCAGCAGCTTGGAGCCGGGGATGAACACTGAAGCTTTCTTT
CASSLEPGMNTEAFF
>TRBJ1-5|.|.|TRBV24-1
TGTGCCACGCGAGGGAGCGGCAATCAGCCCCAGCATTTT
CATRGSGNQPQHF
>TRBJ1-2|.|few|TRBV9
TGTGCCAGCAGCGGGGGGTACCATACCCCCGGTGGCTACACCTTC
CASSGGYHTPGGYTF
>TRBJ1-5|.|few|TRBV5-8
TGTGCCAGCAGCTTGAGAGGTCCTAGCAATCAGCCCCAGCATTTT
CASSLRGPSNQPQHF
>TRBJ2-3|.|.|TRBV4-2
TGTGCCAGCAGCCAAGAGGGCCCGACAGATACGCAGTATTTT
CASSQEGPTDTQYF
>TRBJ1-2|.|.|TRBV9
TGTGCCAGCAGCGCCCCAGGGAAGATTTACACCTTC
CASSAPGKIYTF
>TRBJ1-2|.|.|TRBV30
TGTGCCTGGACCCCTCATCGACACTATGGCTACACCTTC
CAWTPHRHYGYTF
>TRBJ1-5|.|.|TRBV7-8
TGTGCCAGCAGCTTAGAGGGATGGGGTGGGCCCCAGCATTTT
CASSLEGWGGPQHF
>TRBJ2-1|TRBD1|few|TRBV24-1
TGTGCCACCAGTGCCCCTAGGACAGGCAACAATGAGCAGTTCTTC
CATSAPRTGNNEQFF
>TRBJ1-1|.|.|TRBV10-3
TGCGCTACCTCGGGTGAAGTGAACACTGAAGCTTTCTTT
CATSGEVNTEAFF
>TRBJ1-3|.|few|TRBV6-5
TGTGCCAGCGGATTGCAGGGGACCTCTGGAAACACCATATATTTT
CASGLQGTSGNTIYF
>TRBJ1-6|.|once|TRBV6-5
TGTGCCAGCAGTTACTTCGGCACACCCAATTCACCCCTCCACTTT
CASSYFGTPNSPLHF
>TRBJ1-5|TRBD1|few|TRBV20-1
TGCAGTGCTAGAGATGGCCCCACTACAGGGGGTCATCAGCCCCAGCATTTT
CSARDGPTTGGHQPQHF
>TRBJ1-1|.|.|TRBV12-3/TRBV12-4
TGTGCCAGCAGCAGTAGCCGGGAGGAAAACACTGAAGCTTTCTTT
CASSSSREENTEAFF
>TRBJ1-5|.|few|TRBV6-2/TRBV6-3
TGTGCCAGCAGTTCCCTGGACCTCATCGGACAGCCCCAGCATTTT
CASSSLDLIGQPQHF
>TRBJ1-6|.|few|TRBV28
TGTGCCAGCACCGGCCCGGGGAGAGCCCTTAATTCACCCCTCCACTTT
CASTGPGRALNSPLHF
>TRBJ1-1|.|.|TRBV5-1
TGCGCCAGCAGCTTGAATCCAGCTGAGAACACTGAAGCTTTCTTT
CASSLNPAENTEAFF
>TRBJ1-5|TRBD1|.|TRBV6-4
TGTTCCAGCAGTGAGGGTCCAGGGGGGAATCAGCCCCAGCATTTT
CSSSEGPGGNQPQHF
>TRBJ1-6|.|.|TRBV27
TGTGCCAGCAGTTTATCTTCGGCCCTGACAGGTTCCTCACCCCTCCACTTT
CASSLSSALTGSSPLHF
>TRBJ1-1|.|few|TRBV11-1
TGTGCCAGCAGCTTAGTGGCCACAGGAGAAGCTTTCTTT
CASSLVATGEAFF
>TRBJ2-5|.|few|TRBV12-3/TRBV12-4
TGTGCCAGCAGCCCGGGGAACCAAGAGACCCAGTACTTC
CASSPGNQETQYF
>TRBJ1-5|.|.|TRBV27
TGTGCCAGCAGTCCCTGGGACCGCCGGGGGCCCCAGCATTTT
CASSPWDRRGPQHF
>TRBJ1-6|.|.|TRBV27
TGTGCCAGCAGTACACCTTTGGACGATTCACCCCTCCACTTT
CASSTPLDDSPLHF
>TRBJ1-3|.|.|TRBV5-6
TGTGCCAGCAGCTTCGGTAGAAACACCATATATTTT
CASSFGRNTIYF
>TRBJ1-1|.|.|TRBV7-3
TGTGCCAGCAGCTTCGGGGCGGGGGCCACTGAAGCTTTCTTT
CASSFGAGATEAFF
>TRBJ1-4|.|.|TRBV27
TGTGCCAGCAGTTTCTTCGGGGATGAAAAACTGTTTTTT
CASSFFGDEKLFF
>TRBJ1-6|.|.|TRBV28
TGTGCCAGCAGTGGAGGGGACCGACCAGAACCTAATTCACCCCTCCACTTT
CASSGGDRPEPNSPLHF
>TRBJ1-1|.|.|TRBV28
TGTGCCAGCAGGGATTCGGGGTCTGAAGCTTTCTTT
CASRDSGSEAFF
>TRBJ1-1|.|.|TRBV7-9
TGTGCCAGCAGCTTAGCCGACCTCCCTGAAGCTTTCTTT
CASSLADLPEAFF
>TRBJ2-3|.|.|TRBV29-1
TGCAGCGTTAGCCCTACGGAGCAGTATTTT
CSVSPTEQYF
>TRBJ2-2|.|.|TRBV9
TGTGCCAGCAGCGTAGCGGCTTCCCAACACGGGGAGCTGTTTTTT
CASSVAASQHGELFF